This passage covers 21 T cell receptor beta chains from one sample sequenced in a study of read filtering for tumor transcriptome and immune sequencing. Molecular barcoded adaptors covering alpha/delta and beta/gamma chains were used on roughly 400 ng RNA. TCRdb passed the reads through MiXCR, listing each CDR3 protein once. The data show 75,000 to 95,000 distinct CDR3 sequences, roughly 12% seen once. Sequencing used a population of CD138-negative cells sorted from bone marrow. These receptor sequences come from a donor aged 40 or over with multiple myeloma.

This clonotype appeared many times. This chain joins TRBV12-3 or TRBV12-4 and TRBJ1-1; D is unclear. The CDR3 spans 13 residues. V lost 3 bases and J lost 5, with 10 bases in between. CDR3 loop: CASSLNGGTEAFF. CDR3 DNA: TGTGCCAGCAGTTTGAACGGAGGGACTGAAGCTTTCTTT.

There are many counts of this clonotype. The gene calls are TRBV2 and TRBJ1-4; D unclear. Trimming cost V 4 bases and J 0 bases, with 9 bases left between them. Germline assignment: CDR1 SNHLY and CDR2 FYNNEI. The CDR3 totals 15 residues. The DNA of the CDR3 is TGTGCCAGCAGTGTCGGCACAGCAACTAATGAAAAACTGTTTTTT. Its protein product is CASSVGTATNEKLFF.

This clonotype was counted ten times or more. The chain recombines TRBV2 with TRBJ2-6; TRBD2 is a possible D gene (6 bases). V lost 2 bases, J lost 0 bases, and 14 bases lay in between. The length of the CDR3 is 18 residues. Germline V gene sequence: CDR1 SNHLY, CDR2 FYNNEI. The CDR3 here is CASSELGGANSGANVLTF. The CDR3 DNA sequence: TGTGCCAGCAGTGAATTGGGCGGGGCGAACTCTGGGGCCAACGTCCTGACTTTC.

The sample holds a few counts of this clonotype. The rearrangement uses TRBV6-5 and TRBJ1-6; TRBD1 agrees at 9 bases. CDR3 length: 15 amino acids. Unmatched junction bases numbered 5, after V lost 3 bases and J lost 8 bases. CDR1 is MNHEY and CDR2 is SVGAGI in the germline V gene. In DNA, the CDR3 is TGTGCCAGCAGTTATGCGCACAGGGGGCATTCACCCCTCCACTTT. Protein: CASSYAHRGHSPLHF.

This clonotype was observed a few times. A much larger clonotype is one base distant, so this may be a read error. J is TRBJ2-1 and V is TRBV29-1; the D is unclear. This CDR3 region has 13 residues. Germline lookup yields CDR1 SQVTM and CDR2 ANQGSEA. Trimming removed 5 bases from V and 5 bases from J, with 13 bases in between. For the CDR3, the DNA is TGCAGCGTTTCCCGTGTGGCGCACAATGAGCAGTTCTTC. Translating it yields CSVSRVAHNEQFF.

This clonotype showed up many times. This rearrangement joins TRBV7-2 to TRBJ2-3; 9 bases fit TRBD2. The CDR3 is made up of 14 amino acids. The germline V gene encodes CDR1 SGHTA and CDR2 FQGNSA. Unmatched junction bases numbered 5, after V lost 5 bases and J lost 5 bases. In nucleotides, the CDR3 is TGTGCCAGCAGCCTTAGCGGGAGTGTAGATACGCAGTATTTT. Amino acid sequence: CASSLSGSVDTQYF.

The table lists this clonotype with a few counts. The rearrangement joins TRBV10-3 to TRBJ2-1; TRBD2 aligns across 8 bases. J gave up 4 bases and V 0 bases, and 5 bases lay outside the gene matches. Germline CDR1 ENHRY, CDR2 SYGVKD. This CDR3 spans 16 amino acids. CDR3 residues: CAISESAAGEYNEQFF. The CDR3 region has the DNA TGTGCCATCAGTGAGTCAGCAGCGGGGGAATACAATGAGCAGTTCTTC.

For this clonotype: Given a much more abundant clone one base away, this may be a read error. The rearrangement links TRBV5-1 to TRBJ2-7, with 14 nucleotides matching TRBD2. The CDR3 extends over 17 amino acids. The germline CDR1 and CDR2 sequences are SGHRS and YFSETQ. The CDR3 DNA is TGCGCCAGCAGCGGGACTAGCGGGAGTATAAGGGACTACGGGCAGTACTTC. The encoded protein is CASSGTSGSIRDYGQYF. Based on the CDR3 plus reference TRBV5-1 and TRBJ2-7, the full variable domain is KAGVTQTPRYLIKTRGQQVTLSCSPISGHRSVSWYQQTPGQGLQFLFEYFSETQRNKGNFPGRFSGRQFSNSRSEMNVSTLELGDSALYLCASSGTSGSIRDYGQYFGPGTRLTVT.

This clonotype was seen many times. The chain recombines TRBV29-1 with TRBJ2-1, with D possibly being TRBD1 (6 bases). The V gene's germline CDR1 is SQVTM and CDR2 ANQGSEA. This CDR3 has 15 amino acids. The V and J ends lost 7 bases and 8 bases respectively, with 24 bases between them. The CDR3 loop reads CSARSRGDLMDEQFF. CDR3 bases: TGCAGCGCCCGTTCCAGGGGCGACCTTATGGATGAGCAGTTCTTC.

The chain links TRBV9 to TRBJ2-7; 7 bases match TRBD1. Trimming removed 3 bases from V and 7 bases from J; junction bases left unmatched: 10. Germline V gene sequence: CDR1 SGDLS, CDR2 YYNGEE. The CDR3 covers 14 residues. The CDR3 region is CASSAGQSLREQYF. CDR3 sequence (DNA): TGTGCCAGCAGCGCGGGACAGTCCCTGAGAGAGCAGTACTTC.

This clonotype was observed at least ten times. The genes are TRBV5-1 and TRBJ2-2; 14 positions agree with TRBD2. Germline trimming cut 4 bases from V and 0 bases from J; bases unmatched to any gene: 5. There are 18 residues in the CDR3. The germline CDR1 and CDR2 sequences are SGHRS and YFSETQ. The CDR3 bases are TGCGCCAGCAGCCCCGGACTAGCGGGAGGATCGAACACCGGGGAGCTGTTTTTT. Amino acid sequence: CASSPGLAGGSNTGELFF.

This clonotype was seen many times. The gene calls are TRBV6-1 and TRBJ2-4; 11 bases are a match to TRBD1. Germline-derived CDR1 and CDR2 are MNHNS and SASEGT. Trimming at V came to 6 bases and at J to 3 bases, leaving 4 bases not matched to a gene. The CDR3 loop spans 15 amino acids. CDR3 amino acids: CASRDRGLGKNIQYF. CDR3 DNA: TGTGCCAGCAGGGACAGGGGGCTCGGCAAAAACATTCAGTACTTC.

This clonotype was seen ten or more times. The CDR3 sequence is CSVGWGGPDTQYF. CDR3 DNA: TGCAGCGTTGGTTGGGGGGGTCCCGATACGCAGTATTTT. The V gene is TRBV29-1, the J gene TRBJ2-3, with 7 bases identical to TRBD2. Trimming cost V 4 bases and J 6 bases; bases outside gene matches: 7. The germline V gene has CDR1 SQVTM and CDR2 ANQGSEA. CDR3 size: 13 residues.

This clonotype was picked up one time. The genes are TRBV28 and TRBJ2-3, with TRBD2 matching 7 bases. Unmatched junction bases numbered 0, after V lost 3 bases and J lost 3 bases. The germline gives CDR1 MDHEN, CDR2 SYDVKM. This CDR3 region has 13 residues. CDR3 sequence reads: CASSFSGTDTQYF. CDR3 coding DNA: TGTGCCAGCAGTTTTAGCGGGACAGATACGCAGTATTTT. Using reference TRBV28 and TRBJ2-3 for the parts outside the CDR3, the full variable domain is DVKVTQSSRYLVKRTGEKVFLECVQDMDHENMFWYRQDPGLGLRLIYFSYDVKMKEKGDIPEGYSVSREKKERFSLILESASTNQTSMYLCASSFSGTDTQYFGPGTRLTVL.

This clonotype was found many times. The chain has TRBV2 and TRBJ2-1, with 7 positions matching TRBD2. With 8 bases clipped from V and 2 bases from J, the junction kept 3 bases outside the gene matches. CDR3 length: 13 amino acids. Per the germline V gene, CDR1 is SNHLY and CDR2 is FYNNEI. CDR3 protein: CASCLAAYNEQFF. CDR3 bases: TGTGCCAGCTGCCTAGCGGCCTACAATGAGCAGTTCTTC.

In its sample, this clonotype was seen many times. The chain joins TRBV10-1 to TRBJ2-7; D not resolved. Germline V CDR1 and CDR2: WNHNN, SYGVQD (reference sequence). This CDR3 region has 14 residues. V was clipped by 2 bases and J by 9 bases, with 17 bases between them. The CDR3 nucleotides are TGCGCCAGCAGTGAGACCGTGACGGCTGGCGTGCAGTACTTC. It yields the protein CASSETVTAGVQYF.

This clonotype was detected ten times or more. The chain joins TRBV28 to TRBJ2-7, with a weak D call TRBD1 (7 bases). CDR3 length equals 15 residues. V was cut by 5 bases and J by 0 bases, with 14 bases left in between. Germline V gene sequence: CDR1 MDHEN, CDR2 SYDVKM. CDR3 protein: CASSPEGARSYEQYF. As DNA, the CDR3 is TGTGCCAGCAGTCCGGAGGGGGCCCGCTCCTACGAGCAGTACTTC. The entire variable domain, with the rest obtained from reference TRBV28 and TRBJ2-7, is as follows: DVKVTQSSRYLVKRTGEKVFLECVQDMDHENMFWYRQDPGLGLRLIYFSYDVKMKEKGDIPEGYSVSREKKERFSLILESASTNQTSMYLCASSPEGARSYEQYFGPGTRLTVT.

The sample holds a few counts of this clonotype. The chain is built from TRBV20-1 and TRBJ2-3; 15 bases align to TRBD2. V shed 0 bases and J 3 bases; nucleotides not matched to a gene: 4. Germline assignment: CDR1 DFQATT and CDR2 SNEGSKA (reference sequence). This CDR3 spans 17 amino acids. CDR3 region: CSARDPGLAGGTDTQYF. The CDR3 DNA follows: TGCAGTGCTAGAGATCCGGGACTAGCGGGAGGAACAGATACGCAGTATTTT.

This rearrangement joins TRBV19 to TRBJ2-2; D tentatively fits TRBD1 or TRBD2 (5 bases each). V lost 1 base and J 5 bases, leaving 14 bases between the germline ends. CDR1 is LNHDA and CDR2 is SQIVND in the germline V gene (reference sequence). CDR3 length: 16 amino acids. Here the CDR3 reads CASSIVGRGGTGELFF. The CDR3 DNA reads TGTGCCAGTAGTATAGTGGGACGGGGTGGGACCGGGGAGCTGTTTTTT.

This clonotype has a handful of counts. A much larger clone differs from this one at a single base, so this may be a read error. J is TRBJ2-3 and V is TRBV29-1; D may match TRBD1 or TRBD2 (5 bases each). The CDR3 has 14 amino acids. Germline V gene sequence: CDR1 SQVTM, CDR2 ANQGSEA. The CDR3 nucleotides read TGCAGCGTTTGGGACCCTCCGATCACAGATACGCAGTTTTTT. Its protein is CSVWDPPITDTQFF.

This clonotype was detected many times. CDR3 DNA sequence: TGTGCCAGCAGTGAAAGGGGGTCCACCGGGGAGCTGTTTTTT. Residues: CASSERGSTGELFF. The chain couples TRBV2 to TRBJ2-2, with a possible D match to TRBD1 (6 bases). V dropped 2 bases and J dropped 4 bases, with 8 bases sitting between them. The length of the CDR3 is 14 residues. Germline-derived CDR1 and CDR2 are SNHLY and FYNNEI.